Below are 4 T cell receptor beta chains sequenced from a single sample in a study of beta chain features in type 1 diabetes. The study reverse transcribed the entire isolated RNA, so it sequenced expressed TCRB transcripts. Measured with immunoSEQ multiplex PCR; TCRdb has only the in-frame clones, and not every one. The sample records nearly 350,000 clones, 8% being singletons. The sequenced sample was central memory CD4+ T cells from blood. The receptors here all came from a woman aged 18-35 years in good health.

This clone was seen a few times. The chain recombines TRBV5-4 with TRBJ2-7; D tentatively reads TRBD1 or TRBD2 (5 bases each). Deletions cut 4 bases from V and 2 bases from J, with 13 bases between. Germline CDR1 and CDR2: SGHNT and YYREEE (reference sequence). The CDR3 loop spans 14 amino acids. CDR3 sequence reads: CASSADQGPYEQYF. The CDR3 bases are TGTGCCAGCAGCGCCGATCAGGGACCCTACGAGCAGTACTTC.

This clone appeared a few times. The chain combines TRBV7-2 with TRBJ2-5, with D possibly TRBD2 on 5 matching bases. V was shortened by 2 bases and J by 2 bases, with 9 bases between the two germline ends. Looked up from germline, CDR1 is SGHTA and CDR2 is FQGNSA. This CDR3 is 14 amino acids long. The CDR3: CASSLRGWQETQYF. The CDR3 DNA follows: TGTGCCAGCAGCTTAAGAGGGTGGCAAGAGACCCAGTACTTC.

This clone came up many times. The J gene is TRBJ2-2, the V gene TRBV10-3; 7 nucleotides agree with TRBD1. Germline V gene data show CDR1 as ENHRY and CDR2 as SYGVKD. V lost 10 bases, J lost 4 bases, and 12 bases stayed unmatched. The CDR3 loop spans 15 amino acids. This CDR3 reads CATASDTGVTGELFF. The CDR3 DNA sequence: TGTGCCACCGCCTCGGACACAGGGGTCACCGGGGAGCTGTTTTTT.

This clone was seen only a few times. The genes are TRBV4-2 and TRBJ2-4; 9 positions agree with TRBD1. J was trimmed by 1 base and V by 3 bases; bases with no gene match: 1. The length of the CDR3 is 15 residues. Germline V gene sequence: CDR1 LGHNA, CDR2 YNFKEQ. CDR3 nucleotide sequence: TGTGCCAGCAGCCACGACAGGGGGGCCAAAAACATTCAGTACTTC. This encodes CASSHDRGAKNIQYF.